The rows below give T cell receptor beta chains drawn from one sample of a study of blood T cell repertoires in COVID-19. Sequencing used immunoSEQ multiplex PCR; TCRdb keeps in-frame clones, though not all of them. This table holds about 100,000 clones, roughly nine tenths found once. Sequenced: peripheral blood. These receptors were taken from a man aged 60 to 75 with acute or convalescent COVID-19. CDR3s leave out the opening cysteine and the closing phenylalanine or tryptophan.

9	TRBV20-1	TRBJ2-1	SAPSGDEQF
13	TRBV27	TRBJ1-2	ASSFAVTGGYGYT
11	TRBV7-6	TRBJ2-1	ASSQAGLNEQF
11	TRBV6-5	TRBJ1-6	ASGDRVESPLH
12	TRBV2	TRBJ2-1	ASMGLAGVNEQF
13	TRBV2	TRBJ2-5	ASSELAGGSGSQY
13	TRBV15	TRBJ2-3	ATSELAGGTDTQY
12	TRBV11-2	TRBJ2-1	ASSLNRAYNEQF
13	TRBV19	TRBJ2-1	ASRVGTGDPNEQF
10	TRBV30	TRBJ1-1	AWSSLNTEAF
12	TRBV3-1/TRBV3-2	TRBJ1-1	ASSQTGGIGEAF
12	TRBV19	TRBJ1-1	ASSIDRKNTEAF
11	TRBV5-1	TRBJ2-7	ASSHPGQDEQY
12	TRBV7-2	TRBJ2-4	ASSLEVQGNIQY
12	TRBV30	TRBJ2-7	AWSPGPPGAEQY
14	TRBV2	TRBJ2-2	ASSEGLAIFAGELF
13	TRBV7-2	TRBJ2-3	ASSLAAGVVDTQY
13	TRBV3-1/TRBV3-2	TRBJ2-1	ASSLPGGSNNEQF
16	TRBV11-2	TRBJ2-5	ASSLPFGEGGFGETQY
9	TRBV28	TRBJ1-3	ASRKQNTIY
9	TRBV29-1	TRBJ2-1	SVETGGEQF
11	TRBV2	TRBJ2-1	ASSKEHYNEQF
11	TRBV29-1	TRBJ1-1	SGSQGLNTEAF
14	TRBV7-9	TRBJ2-2	ASSLSWGQTAGELF
16	TRBV25-1	TRBJ2-3	ASSIRVPSGNSTDTQY
13	TRBV2	TRBJ1-6	ASSEESSYNSPLH
12	TRBV6-4	TRBJ1-1	ASSVEAQNTEAF
12	TRBV11-1	TRBJ2-1	ASSRAGGRNEQF
11	TRBV12-3/TRBV12-4	TRBJ2-1	ASRWFGDNEQF
15	TRBV3-1/TRBV3-2	TRBJ2-3	ASSSRTGRRRFDTQY
12	TRBV30	TRBJ1-5	AWSVRPGGEPQH
12	TRBV10-2	TRBJ2-1	ASRAGPGRDEQF
12	TRBV6-5	TRBJ1-1	ASSPGAEGTEAF
10	TRBV29-1	TRBJ1-1	SEGGGDTEAF
13	TRBV4-1	TRBJ1-2	ASRRGTDVDYGYT